The 22 T cell receptor beta chains below all came from one sample that was sequenced in a study of Ad26.COV2.S vaccination and SARS-CoV-2 variants. Treatment: 15 to 20 received Ad26.COV2.S at low or high dose, single or two shots; about 5 received placebo; per-sample allocation not given. Material that was analyzed had been drawn on day 63 after the first vaccine or placebo injection. TCRdb keeps only in-frame clones here, not all; method: immunoSEQ multiplex PCR. The table shows a few hundred thousand clones, with 70% to 90% occurring only once. Source: peripheral blood, taken in a trial of Ad26.COV2.S vaccine versus placebo. Receptor source: a person aged 18-65 years who received the Ad26.COV2.S COVID-19 vaccine or a placebo.

This clone was counted only a few times. The chain is built from TRBV19 and TRBJ1-5; weak D call: TRBD1 (6 bases). The CDR3 covers 14 residues. CDR1 and CDR2 (germline): LNHDA, SQIVND (reference sequence). V was shortened by 5 bases and J by 7 bases, with 15 bases between the two germline ends. The CDR3 DNA sequence: TGTGCCAGTAGTGTGACAGGCGGCGACCAGCCCCAGCATTTT. Translation: CASSVTGGDQPQHF.

The gene calls are TRBV5-1 and TRBJ2-1; 8 positions match TRBD2. The germline CDR1 and CDR2 sequences are SGHRS and YFSETQ. The CDR3 has 14 amino acids. J lost 7 bases, V lost 0 bases, and 3 bases had no gene match. CDR3 sequence (DNA): TGCGCCAGCAGCTTGGGCTCTAGCGGGAATGAGCAGTTCTTC. Its protein is CASSLGSSGNEQFF. The complete variable domain, with remaining parts taken from reference TRBV5-1 and TRBJ2-1, reads KAGVTQTPRYLIKTRGQQVTLSCSPISGHRSVSWYQQTPGQGLQFLFEYFSETQRNKGNFPGRFSGRQFSNSRSEMNVSTLELGDSALYLCASSLGSSGNEQFFGPGTRLTVL.

The count of this clone is one. V is TRBV5-1 and J is TRBJ2-5; D could derive from TRBD1 or TRBD2 (5 bases each). With 0 bases removed from V and 2 bases from J, the gap between germline ends came to 11 bases. The germline CDR1 and CDR2 sequences are SGHRS and YFSETQ. This CDR3 contains 15 residues. As DNA, the CDR3 is TGCGCCAGCAGCTTGGAACTGGGACCTCAAGAGACCCAGTACTTC. Translated: CASSLELGPQETQYF.

V is TRBV5-1 and J is TRBJ2-3; maybe TRBD2 (5 bases). Per the germline V gene, CDR1 is SGHRS and CDR2 is YFSETQ. CDR3 length: 13 residues. The V end was cut by 6 bases, the J end by 4 bases, with 12 bases between. The CDR3 nucleotides read TGCGCCAGCACACTGGTGGGAGCAGATACGCAGTATTTT. Its translation is CASTLVGADTQYF.

This rearrangement joins TRBV5-1 to TRBJ2-1; no clear D gene. This CDR3 has 14 residues. Trimming removed 0 bases at V and 6 bases at J, with 10 bases between. The germline V gene has CDR1 SGHRS and CDR2 YFSETQ. The CDR3 reads CASSLEDLVNEQFF. As DNA, the CDR3 is TGCGCCAGCAGCTTGGAAGATTTGGTCAATGAGCAGTTCTTC.

The V gene is TRBV28, the J gene TRBJ2-7; 10 nucleotides align to TRBD2. The germline CDR1 and CDR2 sequences are MDHEN and SYDVKM. CDR3 size: 14 residues. J lost 6 bases, V lost 5 bases, and 7 bases had no gene match. DNA of the CDR3: TGTGCCAGCAGTCCTAGCGGGAGTACTCGCGAGCAGTACTTC. It specifies CASSPSGSTREQYF.

CDR3: CASGQGATDTQYF. Written as DNA, the CDR3 is TGTGCCAGCGGCCAGGGGGCAACAGATACGCAGTATTTT. The J gene is TRBJ2-3, the V gene TRBV28, with TRBD1 matching 8 bases. This CDR3 spans 13 amino acids. Germline trimming cut 8 bases from V and 3 bases from J; bases unmatched to any gene: 4. Germline V gene sequence: CDR1 MDHEN, CDR2 SYDVKM. The full variable domain, rest sourced from reference TRBV28 and TRBJ2-3, is DVKVTQSSRYLVKRTGEKVFLECVQDMDHENMFWYRQDPGLGLRLIYFSYDVKMKEKGDIPEGYSVSREKKERFSLILESASTNQTSMYLCASGQGATDTQYFGPGTRLTVL.

The genes are TRBV9 and TRBJ2-2; 11 bases fit TRBD2. Unmatched junction bases numbered 6, after V lost 0 bases and J lost 2 bases. Germline loops: CDR1 SGDLS, CDR2 YYNGEE. This CDR3 has 18 amino acids. CDR3 residues: CASSVEASGRPNTGELFF. In DNA, the CDR3 is TGTGCCAGCAGCGTAGAAGCTAGCGGGAGGCCAAACACCGGGGAGCTGTTTTTT.

This chain uses TRBV9 with TRBJ2-1, with D possibly being TRBD1 (5 bases). V was clipped by 0 bases and J by 2 bases, with 12 bases between them. Germline V gives CDR1 SGDLS, CDR2 YYNGEE. There are 16 residues in the CDR3. This chain's CDR3 is CASSVGPSTAYNEQFF. DNA for the CDR3: TGTGCCAGCAGCGTAGGACCCTCGACAGCCTACAATGAGCAGTTCTTC.

In its sample, this clone was seen once. V is TRBV6-6 and J is TRBJ2-3; no clear D. V lost 8 bases and J lost 6, with 21 bases in between. The length of the CDR3 is 15 residues. Germline values: CDR1 MNHNY, CDR2 SVGAGI (reference sequence). Here the CDR3 reads CASAPWAFGTDTQYF. The CDR3 DNA sequence: TGTGCCAGCGCTCCCTGGGCGTTTGGAACGGATACGCAGTATTTT.

The gene calls are TRBV28 and TRBJ2-5; TRBD2 matches at 14 bases. Germline V gene sequence: CDR1 MDHEN, CDR2 SYDVKM. CDR3 length: 16 amino acids. V lost 5 bases, J lost 4 bases, and 6 bases stayed unmatched. CDR3 nucleotides: TGTGCCAGCAGTGGCACGGGGACTAGCGGGAGAGAGACCCAGTACTTC. It encodes CASSGTGTSGRETQYF.

The chain carries TRBV6-2 or TRBV6-3 and TRBJ2-2; TRBD2 matches at 8 bases. V lost 2 bases and J lost 5; bases outside the gene matches: 16. The germline gives CDR1 MNHEY, CDR2 SVGEGT. This CDR3 has 19 amino acids. The CDR3 DNA follows: TGTGCCAGCAGTTACCCCATGGGGGCGACCCGGGGGGGGACCGGGGAGCTGTTTTTT. Amino acid sequence: CASSYPMGATRGGTGELFF.

This rearrangement joins TRBV5-4 to TRBJ2-7, with 7 bases lining up with TRBD2. The V gene end was trimmed by 1 base and the J gene end by 2 bases; junction bases not matched to a gene: 6. The CDR3 has 15 amino acids. Germline CDR1 SGHNT, CDR2 YYREEE (reference sequence). The CDR3 loop is CASSLPGRSTYEQYF. CDR3 in DNA: TGTGCCAGCAGCTTGCCCGGGAGGTCCACCTACGAGCAGTACTTC.

The V call is TRBV2, the J call TRBJ2-7; weak D call: TRBD1 (5 bases). This CDR3 has 15 residues. Germline V gene lookup returns CDR1 SNHLY and CDR2 FYNNEI. Trimming removed 6 bases from V and 4 bases from J, with 19 bases in between. The CDR3 here is CASRGLQGRSYEQYF. CDR3 DNA sequence: TGTGCCAGCAGGGGGTTGCAGGGTCGGAGTTACGAGCAGTACTTC.

The J gene is TRBJ1-1, the V gene TRBV7-9; D unresolved. Germline lookup yields CDR1 SEHNR and CDR2 FQNEAQ (reference sequence). This CDR3 has 16 residues. Trimming stripped 4 bases from V and 0 bases from J, with 15 bases between. CDR3 bases: TGTGCCAGCAGCTCTAGGAGGACGGTTATGAACACTGAAGCTTTCTTT. This translates into CASSSRRTVMNTEAFF.

In its sample, this clone was seen a few times. The chain links TRBV5-1 to TRBJ2-7; a possible D gene is TRBD2 (6 bases). The length of the CDR3 is 15 residues. Between the trimmed V and J ends, which lost 0 bases and 3 bases, there was a span of 13 bases. Germline-derived CDR1 and CDR2 are SGHRS and YFSETQ. CDR3: CASSLDLSGIYEQYF. The CDR3 DNA reads TGCGCCAGCAGCTTGGATCTTAGCGGAATCTACGAGCAGTACTTC.

This sequence joins TRBV7-8 and TRBJ1-2, with D hard to call. CDR1 and CDR2 from the germline V gene are SGHVS and FQNEAQ. V was pared by 1 base and J by 5 bases, with 8 bases between. The CDR3 covers 13 residues. The CDR3 bases are TGTGCCAGCAGCTTAGATCCCCAATATGGCTACACCTTC. The encoded protein is CASSLDPQYGYTF.

This clone was found once. The rearrangement joins TRBV7-9 to TRBJ1-5; D uncertain. Looked up from germline, CDR1 is SEHNR and CDR2 is FQNEAQ (reference sequence). The CDR3 is 14 amino acids. Trimming pared 1 base from V and 5 bases from J, leaving 9 bases between. The CDR3 loop is CASSLGVRDQPQHF. The CDR3 DNA is TGTGCCAGCAGCTTAGGGGTAAGAGATCAGCCCCAGCATTTT.

In its sample, this clone was seen a few times. CDR3 sequence (DNA): TGTGCCAGCAGCCAAGTAGGGTCGCTGGGGCCCCAGCATTTT. It yields the protein CASSQVGSLGPQHF. The rearrangement links TRBV3-1 (or the pseudogene TRBV3-2) to TRBJ1-5; D gene ambiguous. The CDR3 has 14 residues. Germline lookup yields CDR1 LGHDT and CDR2 YNNKEL (reference sequence). V lost 1 base and J 9 bases, leaving 13 bases between the germline ends.

The rearrangement links TRBV5-1 to TRBJ1-2; no reliable D call. Germline-derived CDR1 and CDR2 are SGHRS and YFSETQ. This CDR3 contains 13 residues. V gave up 1 base and J gave up 3 bases, with 7 bases separating them. The CDR3 nucleotides read TGCGCCAGCAGCTTGCACACCGACTATGGCTACACCTTC. Translation gives CASSLHTDYGYTF.

This clone came up once. The CDR3 nucleotides are TGTGCCAGCAGCCAGGGACGGAAGTATAATTCACCCCTCCACTTT. It is translated as CASSQGRKYNSPLHF. This sequence joins TRBV3-1 (or the pseudogene TRBV3-2) and TRBJ1-6, with a tentative D call TRBD1 (5 bases). Germline V lookup: CDR1 LGHDT, CDR2 YNNKEL (reference sequence). CDR3 length equals 15 residues. V lost 3 bases and J 4 bases, leaving 10 bases between the germline ends.

Here the CDR3 reads CASTLTPYNEQFF. CDR3 coding DNA: TGTGCCAGCACGCTAACGCCCTACAATGAGCAGTTCTTC. This chain uses TRBV5-6 with TRBJ2-1; D ambiguous. This CDR3 has 13 residues. Trimming shortened V by 6 bases and J by 2 bases, and 9 bases separated the two germline ends. CDR1 is SGHDT and CDR2 is YYEEEE in the germline V gene.